The present TCR beta chain was sequenced within a study of vaccination and CD4 T cells after COVID-19. Study-level information: By nasal swab PCR, the convalescent patients were SARS-CoV-2 positive, with several mild cases and one severe.

The Oncomine TCR Beta short-read assay sequenced DNA from cultured CD4+ T cells. Genomic DNA from cultured CD4+ T cells was extracted. MiXCR, applied by TCRdb to the PCR reads, yields one record per CDR3 protein. The table has about 16,000 distinct CDR3 sequences, about 45% seen once. Comments on this clonotype: Its specificity is unknown.

The CDR3 consists of 15 residues. Per germline, CDR1 SGDLS and CDR2 YYNGEE. Trimming cost V 2 bases and J 6 bases; bases outside gene matches: 6. Treatment: roughly 10-day PBMC culture with coronavirus spike peptide pools or control peptides (ViraFEST assay). Specimen: CD4+ T cells from blood, cultured in vitro, collected after SARS-CoV-2 vaccination. V is TRBV9 and J is TRBJ2-3, with 10 bases identical to TRBD2. This TCR derives from a human donor who had recovered from COVID-19. The CDR3 DNA sequence: TGTGCCAGCAGCGTTGGACTAGCGGAGATGGATACGCAGTATTTT. Amino acids: CASSVGLAEMDTQYF.